This TCR beta chain originates from a study of radiotherapy plus CTLA-4 blockade in lung cancer (dated by TCRdb to 2016 to 2018). Study-wide context: Objective responses were observed in approximately 19% of enrolled patients, and disease control was achieved in 25% to 35%.

The paper's findings and limits, for the study overall: After treatment with radiotherapy and ipilimumab, TCR clones that originated in tumors expanded in peripheral blood. The strongest predictors of response, as reported, were early dynamic changes in blood T cell clones along with a rise in serum interferon-beta after radiation.

Counted from cysteine to phenylalanine, this CDR3 has 15 amino acids. Just the 45-base CDR3 DNA is kept, in frame starting at base 1. In the germline V gene, CDR1 corresponds to SGHRS and CDR2 to YFSETQ. Trimming removed 0 bases from V and 1 base from J, leaving 10 bases between the germline ends. On this clone itself: This clone's antigen is unknown. Per-base quality was not reported, and no clone a single base away is much larger than it.

The study tested focal radiation therapy combined with CTLA-4 blockade (ipilimumab) in patients with chemo-refractory metastatic non-small-cell lung cancer. The library was prepared using the immunoSEQ multiplex PCR assay. This is the immuneACCESS table as TCRdb keeps it, with only in-frame sequences that have V and J called. A part of the clones is gone; compared with another copy, unresolved V genes explain less than half, and the rest is unexplained. In all, the sample holds just under 60,000 clones, and 75% to 85% of those were seen once. Of the sample, roughly 4% is held by the ten largest clones.

The chain is made from TRBV5-1 and TRBJ1-1, with TRBD1 tentatively as D gene (5 bases match). The sample was peripheral blood, taken from a patient treated with radiotherapy plus ipilimumab. The sequence came from a human donor with non-small cell lung cancer who had a partial response to radiotherapy plus ipilimumab. The DNA sequence follows: TGCGCCAGCAGCTTGGTTTCAGGGTCGAACACTGAAGCTTTCTTT. Its amino acids are CASSLVSGSNTEAFF. Reference TRBV5-1 and TRBJ1-1 proteins supply the regions before and after the CDR3; the full variable domain is: KAGVTQTPRYLIKTRGQQVTLSCSPISGHRSVSWYQQTPGQGLQFLFEYFSETQRNKGNFPGRFSGRQFSNSRSEMNVSTLELGDSALYLCASSLVSGSNTEAFFGQGTRLTVV.